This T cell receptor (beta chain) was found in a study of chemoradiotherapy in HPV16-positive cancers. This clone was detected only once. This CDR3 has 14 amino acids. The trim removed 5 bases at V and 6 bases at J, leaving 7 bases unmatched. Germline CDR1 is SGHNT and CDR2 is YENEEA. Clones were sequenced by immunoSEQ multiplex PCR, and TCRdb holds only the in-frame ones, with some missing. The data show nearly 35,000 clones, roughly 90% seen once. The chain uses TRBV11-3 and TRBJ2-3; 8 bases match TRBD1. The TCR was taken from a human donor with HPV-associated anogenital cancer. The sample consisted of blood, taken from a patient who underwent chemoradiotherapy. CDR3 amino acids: CASSRSQGADTQYF. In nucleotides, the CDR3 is TGTGCCAGCAGCCGGTCCCAGGGGGCGGATACGCAGTATTTT.